The T cell receptor (beta chain) under discussion was sequenced for a study of blood T cell repertoires in COVID-19. On the study more broadly: PBMCs, B-cell-depleted T cells, or T cells provided the cDNA or gDNA that made up the material.

Authors' data handling: Estimates of nucleated cell counts were drawn from the amplification of reference gene primers. Produced via immunoSEQ multiplex PCR; TCRdb's table is partial and in-frame only. That table furnishes V, J and clone size, whereas the DNA furnished D and trimming. The data contain roughly 100,000 clones, more than 85% of them singletons. This CDR3 comprises 17 residues. Germline loops: CDR1 KGHDR, CDR2 SFDVKD. Germline trimming cut 0 bases from V and 4 bases from J; bases unmatched to any gene: 7. The sequenced sample was peripheral blood. This chain uses TRBV24-1 with TRBJ2-2, with 7 bases identical to TRBD2. The receptor was derived from a human donor in a cohort sampled during active COVID-19. CDR3 in amino acids: CATSDLPSGIVTGELFF. CDR3 nucleotides: TGTGCCACCAGTGATTTGCCCAGCGGGATTGTCACCGGGGAGCTGTTTTTT.